This is a list of T cell receptor beta chains from one sample in a study of OX40 agonist ivuxolimab in advanced cancers. Profiling relied on immunoSEQ multiplex PCR, and the TCRdb table lists in-frame clones only, not all of them. The data hold 67,000 or so clones, with roughly nine tenths observed a single time. The sample consisted of CD4+ or CD8+ T cells sorted from blood, taken in a trial of the OX40 agonist ivuxolimab. Receptor source: an adult with an advanced solid tumor such as melanoma, head and neck, liver or kidney cancer. Each CDR3 is given with its conserved first and last residue. D genes are given only for firm matches. Size is omitted from some rows. Given values are once, few, many or a class for expanded clones.

v_gene: TRBV19
d_gene: TRBD1
len: 14
abundance: -
j_gene: TRBJ1-1
CDR3nt: TGTGCCAGTAGTTTTACAGGGGCCAACACTGAAGCTTTCTTT
CDR3aa: CASSFTGANTEAFF

v_gene: TRBV28
d_gene: -
len: 12
abundance: -
j_gene: TRBJ1-1
CDR3nt: TGTGCCAGCAGTTCGGGGAACACTGAAGCTTTCTTT
CDR3aa: CASSSGNTEAFF

v_gene: TRBV11-1
d_gene: TRBD2
len: 16
abundance: -
j_gene: TRBJ2-1
CDR3nt: TGTGCCAGCAGTTCAATAAGCGGGAGGCACTACAATGAGCAGTTCTTC
CDR3aa: CASSSISGRHYNEQFF

v_gene: TRBV30
d_gene: -
len: 14
abundance: -
j_gene: TRBJ2-7
CDR3nt: TGTGCCTGGAGTCGGGACGTCGACCCCTACGAGCAGTACTTC
CDR3aa: CAWSRDVDPYEQYF

v_gene: TRBV9
d_gene: TRBD2
len: 14
abundance: few
j_gene: TRBJ2-1
CDR3nt: TGTGCCAGCAGCGGGGTAGCGGGACTCAATGAGCAGTTCTTC
CDR3aa: CASSGVAGLNEQFF

v_gene: TRBV7-2
d_gene: -
len: 14
abundance: -
j_gene: TRBJ2-7
CDR3nt: TGTGCCAGCAGCTTCAACACGGGACCGTACGAGCAGTACTTC
CDR3aa: CASSFNTGPYEQYF

v_gene: TRBV5-1
d_gene: TRBD2
len: 18
abundance: -
j_gene: TRBJ2-4
CDR3nt: TGCGCCAGCAGCTTGGAGCTAGCGGGAAATTTGGTCAAAAACATTCAGTACTTC
CDR3aa: CASSLELAGNLVKNIQYF

v_gene: TRBV7-2
d_gene: -
len: 14
abundance: -
j_gene: TRBJ1-4
CDR3nt: TGTGCCAGCAGCCCCTTAGGGACTAATGAAAAACTGTTTTTT
CDR3aa: CASSPLGTNEKLFF

v_gene: TRBV27
d_gene: TRBD1
len: 16
abundance: once
j_gene: TRBJ1-5
CDR3nt: TGTGCCAGCACTCAATGCCAGGGGGCCTGCAATCAGCCCCAGCATTTT
CDR3aa: CASTQCQGACNQPQHF

v_gene: TRBV28
d_gene: -
len: 14
abundance: -
j_gene: TRBJ1-1
CDR3nt: TGTGCCAGTAGGGAGGGGTCGATGAACACTGAAGCTTTCTTT
CDR3aa: CASREGSMNTEAFF

v_gene: TRBV9
d_gene: TRBD1
len: 16
abundance: -
j_gene: TRBJ2-1
CDR3nt: TGTGCCAGCAGCGGGGACAGGGCGCTCTCCTACAATGAGCAGTTCTTC
CDR3aa: CASSGDRALSYNEQFF

v_gene: TRBV5-1
d_gene: TRBD1
len: 15
abundance: -
j_gene: TRBJ2-7
CDR3nt: TGCGCCAGCAGCCACGGCCAGGGGGCTCGGTACGAGCAGTACTTC
CDR3aa: CASSHGQGARYEQYF

v_gene: TRBV28
d_gene: -
len: 13
abundance: -
j_gene: TRBJ2-5
CDR3nt: TGTGCCAGCAGTTTAATCACTCCGGAGGCCCAGTACTTC
CDR3aa: CASSLITPEAQYF

v_gene: TRBV19
d_gene: TRBD2
len: 17
abundance: -
j_gene: TRBJ2-6
CDR3nt: TGTGCCAGTACAGTAGCGGGAGGCCGCTCTGGGGCCAACGTCCTGACTTTC
CDR3aa: CASTVAGGRSGANVLTF

v_gene: TRBV7-2
d_gene: -
len: 16
abundance: -
j_gene: TRBJ1-2
CDR3nt: TGTGCCAGCAGCTTAGCCCATGGACAGCCACTCTATGGCTACACCTTC
CDR3aa: CASSLAHGQPLYGYTF

v_gene: TRBV11-2
d_gene: TRBD2
len: 15
abundance: -
j_gene: TRBJ2-1
CDR3nt: TGTGCCAGCAGCCGCGGACTAGCGGAGACCAATGAGCAGTTCTTC
CDR3aa: CASSRGLAETNEQFF

v_gene: TRBV4-3
d_gene: -
len: 16
abundance: -
j_gene: TRBJ1-3
CDR3nt: TGCGCCAGCAGCCCGGGGACGGTCCAGGCTGGAAACACCATATATTTT
CDR3aa: CASSPGTVQAGNTIYF

v_gene: TRBV7-8
d_gene: -
len: 14
abundance: -
j_gene: TRBJ2-3
CDR3nt: TGTGCCAGCAGCTTAAAGACCCGCACAGATACGCAGTATTTT
CDR3aa: CASSLKTRTDTQYF

v_gene: TRBV7-2
d_gene: -
len: 17
abundance: -
j_gene: TRBJ2-1
CDR3nt: TGTGCCAGCAGCTTAAAATCGGGCGGGGCTTCCTACAATGAGCAGTTCTTC
CDR3aa: CASSLKSGGASYNEQFF

v_gene: TRBV2
d_gene: -
len: 13
abundance: once
j_gene: TRBJ2-5
CDR3nt: TGTGCCAGCGCAGTGGGGAACCAAGAGACCCAGTACTTC
CDR3aa: CASAVGNQETQYF

v_gene: TRBV7-9
d_gene: TRBD1
len: 16
abundance: -
j_gene: TRBJ2-2
CDR3nt: TGTGCCAGCAGCGGATACAGGGGGCGGAACACCGGGGAGCTGTTTTTT
CDR3aa: CASSGYRGRNTGELFF

v_gene: TRBV10-2
d_gene: -
len: 12
abundance: -
j_gene: TRBJ2-7
CDR3nt: TGCGCCAGCAGTGCGAGCTCCTACGAGCAGTACTTC
CDR3aa: CASSASSYEQYF

v_gene: TRBV10-3
d_gene: -
len: 12
abundance: -
j_gene: TRBJ2-1
CDR3nt: TGTGCCATCATTCCTACCTACAATGAGCAGTTCTTC
CDR3aa: CAIIPTYNEQFF

v_gene: TRBV28
d_gene: TRBD1
len: 16
abundance: -
j_gene: TRBJ1-5
CDR3nt: TGTGCCAGCAGGCGAGGGGGCGCCGGGGGCAATCAGCCCCAGCATTTT
CDR3aa: CASRRGGAGGNQPQHF

v_gene: TRBV28
d_gene: -
len: 9
abundance: -
j_gene: TRBJ2-5
CDR3nt: TGTGCCAGTGAAGAGACCCAGTACTTC
CDR3aa: CASEETQYF

v_gene: TRBV10-3
d_gene: -
len: 12
abundance: -
j_gene: TRBJ1-2
CDR3nt: TGTGCCATCAGGGACACTGGAGGAGGCTACACCTTC
CDR3aa: CAIRDTGGGYTF

v_gene: TRBV7-3
d_gene: -
len: 13
abundance: -
j_gene: TRBJ2-3
CDR3nt: TGTGCCAGCAGCTCGCGCGGCACAGATACGCAGTATTTT
CDR3aa: CASSSRGTDTQYF

v_gene: TRBV19
d_gene: -
len: 13
abundance: -
j_gene: TRBJ2-5
CDR3nt: TGTGCCAGTAGTAGGGCGGAGCGAGAGACCCAGTACTTC
CDR3aa: CASSRAERETQYF

v_gene: TRBV6-4
d_gene: TRBD2
len: 14
abundance: -
j_gene: TRBJ2-1
CDR3nt: TGTGCCAGCAGTGACTCAGGGACTAGTCATGAGCAGTTCTTC
CDR3aa: CASSDSGTSHEQFF

v_gene: TRBV5-1
d_gene: -
len: 13
abundance: -
j_gene: TRBJ1-1
CDR3nt: TGCGCCAGCAGAGAGGGGGGGAACACTGAAGCTTTCTTT
CDR3aa: CASREGGNTEAFF

v_gene: TRBV7-2
d_gene: -
len: 16
abundance: -
j_gene: TRBJ2-1
CDR3nt: TGTGCCAGAAGCTTATCGCCTGCCGGGACGGGTAATGAGCAGTTCTTC
CDR3aa: CARSLSPAGTGNEQFF

v_gene: TRBV30
d_gene: -
len: 14
abundance: -
j_gene: TRBJ2-1
CDR3nt: TGTGCCTGGAGTGTACTAGGAGTGGGAAATGAGCAGTTCTTC
CDR3aa: CAWSVLGVGNEQFF

v_gene: TRBV30
d_gene: -
len: 16
abundance: -
j_gene: TRBJ2-6
CDR3nt: TGTGCCTGGAGTATTGTGGGATTCCCTGGGGCCAACGTCCTGACTTTC
CDR3aa: CAWSIVGFPGANVLTF

v_gene: TRBV9
d_gene: TRBD2
len: 16
abundance: -
j_gene: TRBJ2-7
CDR3nt: TGTGCCAGCAGCGTAGCTTTACTAGCGTCCTCCTACGAGCAGTACTTC
CDR3aa: CASSVALLASSYEQYF

v_gene: TRBV7-2
d_gene: TRBD1
len: 14
abundance: -
j_gene: TRBJ2-5
CDR3nt: TGTGCCAGCAGCCGCCGACAGGGACAAGAGACCCAGTACTTC
CDR3aa: CASSRRQGQETQYF

v_gene: TRBV5-4
d_gene: -
len: 13
abundance: -
j_gene: TRBJ2-5
CDR3nt: TGTGCCAGCAGCTTGGTAGGGGAAGAGACCCAGTACTTC
CDR3aa: CASSLVGEETQYF

v_gene: TRBV14
d_gene: TRBD1
len: 15
abundance: -
j_gene: TRBJ1-4
CDR3nt: TGTGCCAGCAGGACAGGGGTGGCTACTAATGAAAAACTGTTTTTT
CDR3aa: CASRTGVATNEKLFF

v_gene: TRBV9
d_gene: -
len: 15
abundance: -
j_gene: TRBJ2-7
CDR3nt: TGTGCCAGCAGCGCGGCCCCGGTTGTTTCCTACGAGCAGTACTTC
CDR3aa: CASSAAPVVSYEQYF

v_gene: TRBV7-2
d_gene: TRBD1
len: 14
abundance: -
j_gene: TRBJ2-7
CDR3nt: TGTGCCAGCAGCTTATGGGGACAGGGTGAAGAGCAGTACTTC
CDR3aa: CASSLWGQGEEQYF

v_gene: TRBV5-6
d_gene: -
len: 14
abundance: -
j_gene: TRBJ1-1
CDR3nt: TGTGCCAGCAGCAACAGGGTATTGGGCACTGAAGCTTTCTTT
CDR3aa: CASSNRVLGTEAFF

v_gene: TRBV5-1
d_gene: -
len: 13
abundance: medium-sized
j_gene: TRBJ1-4
CDR3nt: TGCGCCAGCAGCTTGGCAGGGGATGAAAAACTGTTTTTT
CDR3aa: CASSLAGDEKLFF

v_gene: TRBV5-1
d_gene: -
len: 14
abundance: -
j_gene: TRBJ1-1
CDR3nt: TGCGCCAGCAGCTTGCCAGGGGTTAACACTGAAGCTTTCTTT
CDR3aa: CASSLPGVNTEAFF

v_gene: TRBV5-1
d_gene: TRBD2
len: 16
abundance: few
j_gene: TRBJ2-5
CDR3nt: TGCGCCAGCAGGTACCGTTCGGGAGGGCCGGTAGAGACCCAGTACTTC
CDR3aa: CASRYRSGGPVETQYF

v_gene: TRBV7-2
d_gene: TRBD1
len: 15
abundance: -
j_gene: TRBJ1-2
CDR3nt: TGTGCCAGCAGGCCCCCCTCCACAGGGGGAGGGGGCTACACCTTC
CDR3aa: CASRPPSTGGGGYTF

v_gene: TRBV10-3
d_gene: TRBD1
len: 15
abundance: once
j_gene: TRBJ1-2
CDR3nt: TGTGCCATCAGTGAGGCAGACAGGGATTTGGGTGGCTACACCTTC
CDR3aa: CAISEADRDLGGYTF